Shown below are 26 T cell receptor beta chains from a single sample sequenced in a study of response to subunit inactivated influenza vaccine. TCRdb reanalysed the RT-PCR reads using MiXCR and keeps one entry per CDR3 protein. The profile covers roughly 710,000 distinct CDR3 sequences, with approximately 14% appearing a single time and 7.5% to 8% taken by the ten largest. Specimen: PBMCs from blood, collected 14 to 15 days before vaccination. The receptors shown here come from a man aged 50 to 60 who received an inactivated influenza vaccine.

The V gene is TRBV12-3 or TRBV12-4, the J gene TRBJ2-3; 10 bases line up with TRBD2. V gave up 4 bases and J gave up 3 bases; unmatched junction bases: 16. This CDR3 is 19 amino acids long. The CDR3 loop is CASSSLGGLAGVLTDTQYF. Written as DNA, the CDR3 is TGTGCCAGCAGTTCCTTAGGGGGTCTAGCGGGAGTTCTAACAGATACGCAGTATTTT.

This clonotype was counted ten times or more. J is TRBJ2-3 and V is TRBV4-3; D may be TRBD1 (5 bases). The germline V gene encodes CDR1 LGHNA and CDR2 YSLEER. V lost 0 bases and J 2 bases, leaving 12 bases between the germline ends. This CDR3 spans 16 amino acids. The CDR3 nucleotides are TGCGCCAGCAGCCAAGATAGGGGCGTAAACACAGATACGCAGTATTTT. It translates to CASSQDRGVNTDTQYF.

This clonotype occurred many times. The rearrangement joins TRBV4-3 to TRBJ1-1; no clear D gene. Deletions cut 3 bases from V and 1 base from J, with 9 bases between. The CDR3 is made up of 14 amino acids. Looked up from germline, CDR1 is LGHNA and CDR2 is YSLEER. The CDR3 reads CASSQQSTNTEAFF. The CDR3 region has the DNA TGCGCCAGCAGCCAGCAGAGTACGAACACTGAAGCTTTCTTT.

This clonotype was recorded a few times. The gene calls are TRBV2 and TRBJ2-7, with 10 nucleotides matching TRBD2. The CDR3 is 13 residues long. With 8 bases clipped from V and 6 bases from J, the junction kept 7 bases outside the gene matches. Germline-derived CDR1 and CDR2 are SNHLY and FYNNEI. In DNA, the CDR3 is TGTGCCAGCGAGGCCAGCGGGAGGGCCGAGCAGTACTTC. Residues: CASEASGRAEQYF. Based on the CDR3 plus reference TRBV2 and TRBJ2-7, the full variable domain is EPEVTQTPSHQVTQMGQEVILRCVPISNHLYFYWYRQILGQKVEFLVSFYNNEISEKSEIFDDQFSVERPDGSNFTLKIRSTKLEDSAMYFCASEASGRAEQYFGPGTRLTVT.

On this clonotype: An end of the junction does not agree with germline; a read error may underlie this. V is TRBV4-2 and J is TRBJ2-6; maybe TRBD1 (5 bases). The CDR3 contains 15 residues. Germline assignment: CDR1 LGHNA and CDR2 YNFKEQ. The CDR3 nucleotides read TGTACCAGCAGCCAACCACAGGCTGGGGCCAACGTCCTGACTTTC. Protein: CTSSQPQAGANVLTF.

This clonotype showed up just a few times. V is TRBV6-6 and J is TRBJ1-5; D remains unclear. The V gene lost 7 bases and the J gene lost 1 base, with 8 bases spanning the gap. This CDR3 has 13 residues. Germline V CDR1 and CDR2: MNHNY, SVGAGI (reference sequence). CDR3 coding DNA: TGTGCCAGCACCGAATACAGCAATCAGCCCCAGCATTTT. This translates into CASTEYSNQPQHF.

The chain is built from TRBV5-6 and TRBJ2-2, with 8 bases fitting TRBD2. Germline V gene lookup returns CDR1 SGHDT and CDR2 YYEEEE. The CDR3 is 16 amino acids. Germline trimming cut 1 base from V and 4 bases from J; bases unmatched to any gene: 6. The CDR3 bases are TGTGCCAGCAGCTTGTATTCTAGCGGGCCCACCGGGGAGCTGTTTTTT. Translation: CASSLYSSGPTGELFF.

The V gene is TRBV18, the J gene TRBJ1-1; 8 bases line up with TRBD1. Per the germline V gene, CDR1 is KGHSH and CDR2 is LQKENI. The CDR3 length is 15 residues. The trim removed 3 bases at V and 3 bases at J, leaving 6 bases unmatched. CDR3: CASSPRTGKDTEAFF. The CDR3 bases are TGTGCCAGCTCACCTCGGACAGGGAAGGACACTGAAGCTTTCTTT.

Turning to this clonotype: One junction end does not reproduce the germline sequence, and a read error may be involved. The V call is TRBV6-2 or TRBV6-3, the J call TRBJ2-7; 7 nucleotides match TRBD1. Germline lookup yields CDR1 MNHEY and CDR2 SVGEGT. There are 11 residues in the CDR3. CDR3 DNA: TGTGCCAGCAGTACCACGGACAGGTGGAACTTC. Amino acid sequence: CASSTTDRWNF.

V gene TRBV5-6 combines with J gene TRBJ1-6; D is unclear. The ends were cut back, 4 bases at V and 7 bases at J, with 9 bases in the middle. CDR1 and CDR2 (germline): SGHDT, YYEEEE. This CDR3 spans 13 amino acids. CDR3 nucleotide sequence: TGTGCCAGCAGCAATTATCGGAATTCACCCCTCCACTTT. This encodes CASSNYRNSPLHF.

This clonotype occurred a few times. The chain employs TRBV2 and TRBJ2-1, with D perhaps matching TRBD1 or TRBD2 (5 bases each). This CDR3 contains 17 residues. Germline assignment: CDR1 SNHLY and CDR2 FYNNEI. Trimming removed 4 bases from V and 10 bases from J, with 26 bases in between. CDR3 residues: CASSVQTGTSRGYEQFF. DNA for the CDR3: TGTGCCAGCAGTGTACAAACCGGGACCAGCCGGGGTTACGAGCAGTTCTTC.

The rearrangement links TRBV30 to TRBJ2-7; D is ambiguous. The CDR3 has 15 residues. V was cut by 0 bases and J by 2 bases, with 14 bases left in between. The germline CDR1 and CDR2 sequences are GTSNPN and SVGIG (reference sequence). The CDR3 spells CAWSVLFATPYEQYF. CDR3 bases: TGTGCCTGGAGTGTACTTTTTGCTACCCCCTACGAGCAGTACTTC.

The chain couples TRBV10-3 to TRBJ2-7, with D maybe TRBD1 (5 bases). The germline V gene encodes CDR1 ENHRY and CDR2 SYGVKD. CDR3 length: 13 amino acids. The ends were cut back, 8 bases at V and 5 bases at J, with 16 bases in the middle. The CDR3: CAISTASLNEQYF. DNA of the CDR3: TGTGCCATCTCGACAGCGTCGCTAAACGAGCAGTACTTC.

This clonotype was detected only a few times. The chain combines TRBV7-2 with TRBJ1-1; 8 bases agree with TRBD1. Germline loops: CDR1 SGHTA, CDR2 FQGNSA. The length of the CDR3 is 15 residues. V was clipped by 8 bases and J by 1 base; unmatched bases: 9. CDR3 nucleotides: TGTGCCAGCGGGCGTACAGGGGGGGGGAACACTGAAGCTTTCTTT. This codes for CASGRTGGGNTEAFF.

V is TRBV20-1 and J is TRBJ2-7; D is unresolved. Germline V lookup: CDR1 DFQATT, CDR2 SNEGSKA (reference sequence). There are 13 residues in the CDR3. V dropped 0 bases and J dropped 4 bases, with 10 bases sitting between them. CDR3 residues: CSAREVQLYEQYF. CDR3 nucleotides: TGCAGTGCTAGAGAGGTCCAGTTGTACGAGCAGTACTTC.

The rearrangement links TRBV20-1 to TRBJ2-3; no definite D call. V was shortened by 7 bases and J by 8 bases, with 19 bases between the two germline ends. The V gene's germline CDR1 is DFQATT and CDR2 SNEGSKA (reference sequence). The CDR3 contains 13 residues. The CDR3: CSVNFPVKGTQYF. CDR3 DNA: TGCAGTGTCAATTTCCCGGTTAAGGGTACGCAGTATTTT.

Only a few counts were recorded for this clonotype. This chain joins TRBV12-3 or TRBV12-4 and TRBJ2-3; D is unclear. Trimming left V 0 bases short and J 5 bases short, with 15 bases between. The CDR3 sequence is 16 residues long. The CDR3 reads CASSLAIWIEEDTQYF. The CDR3 DNA follows: TGTGCCAGCAGTTTAGCCATCTGGATAGAAGAAGATACGCAGTATTTT.

In this sample, this clonotype turned up a few times. The chain is built from TRBV12-3 or TRBV12-4 and TRBJ2-1, with 9 bases aligning to TRBD1. The CDR3 length is 15 residues. V lost 5 bases, J lost 2 bases, and 4 bases stayed unmatched. This chain's CDR3 is CASSNTGGPYNEQFF. CDR3 sequence (DNA): TGTGCCAGCAGTAACACAGGGGGCCCCTACAATGAGCAGTTCTTC.

The V and J genes are TRBV27 and TRBJ2-3, with D possibly called TRBD1 or TRBD2 (5 bases each). The CDR3 extends over 15 amino acids. V shed 3 bases and J shed 4 bases, with 14 bases lying between them. Per the germline V gene, CDR1 is MNHEY and CDR2 is SMNVEV (reference sequence). The CDR3 loop reads CASSFGTERADTQYF. In nucleotides, the CDR3 is TGTGCCAGCAGTTTCGGGACCGAAAGGGCAGATACGCAGTATTTT.

There are many counts of this clonotype. V gene TRBV30 combines with J gene TRBJ2-5, with 7 nucleotides matching TRBD1. Trimming cost V 6 bases and J 5 bases; bases outside gene matches: 9. In germline, CDR1 is GTSNPN, CDR2 SVGIG (reference sequence). The CDR3 runs to 13 residues. Here the CDR3 reads CACSTGVLETQYF. CDR3 sequence (DNA): TGTGCCTGTAGTACAGGGGTTTTGGAGACCCAGTACTTC.

The genes are TRBV20-1 and TRBJ2-3, with TRBD2 matching over 9 bases. Trimming took 0 bases from V and 4 from J; bases not matched to a gene: 8. Germline CDR1 and CDR2: DFQATT and SNEGSKA (reference sequence). CDR3 size: 16 residues. The CDR3 DNA reads as TGCAGTGCTAGAGATCTGCGGGGGGGCCTTCCAGATACGCAGTATTTT. It codes for CSARDLRGGLPDTQYF.

This chain connects TRBV28 to TRBJ1-2; weak D call: TRBD1 (6 bases). Trimming pared 1 base from V and 4 bases from J, leaving 13 bases between. CDR1 and CDR2 (germline): MDHEN, SYDVKM. There are 15 residues in the CDR3. The CDR3 DNA sequence: TGTGCCAGCAGTTTATCGAGGGGGGGGGTCTATGGCTACACCTTC. Its protein product is CASSLSRGGVYGYTF.

This clonotype was found many times. This chain uses TRBV12-3 or TRBV12-4 with TRBJ2-5; no clear D gene. Trimming pared 4 bases from V and 0 bases from J, leaving 9 bases between. This CDR3 spans 14 amino acids. CDR3 DNA sequence: TGTGCCAGCAGTTCGAGGACGCACCAAGAGACCCAGTACTTC. Translated: CASSSRTHQETQYF.

The chain has TRBV5-1 and TRBJ2-2, with 11 bases fitting TRBD1. J lost 4 bases, V lost 4 bases, and 6 bases had no gene match. Germline V gene data show CDR1 as SGHRS and CDR2 as YFSETQ. The CDR3 is made up of 16 amino acids. CDR3 sequence (DNA): TGCGCCAGCAGCAGCCGGACAGGGGGCGTCACCGGGGAGCTGTTTTTT. Its translation: CASSSRTGGVTGELFF.

This clonotype was picked up a small number of times. The chain employs TRBV15 and TRBJ2-5, with TRBD2 as a possible D gene (5 bases). The germline V gene encodes CDR1 LNHNV and CDR2 YYDKDF (reference sequence). This CDR3 has 14 amino acids. The V and J ends lost 4 bases and 4 bases respectively, with 13 bases between them. The CDR3 DNA reads as TGTGCCACCAGCACCGACGGTCGGGGAGAGACCCAGTACTTC. Its protein is CATSTDGRGETQYF. Based on the CDR3 plus reference TRBV15 and TRBJ2-5, the full variable domain is DAMVIQNPRYQVTQFGKPVTLSCSQTLNHNVMYWYQQKSSQAPKLLFHYYDKDFNNEADTPDNFQSRRPNTSFCFLDIRSPGLGDTAMYLCATSTDGRGETQYFGPGTRLLVL.

A few counts support this clonotype. The chain recombines TRBV6-1 with TRBJ2-5, with 10 bases that match TRBD2. Germline CDR1 reads MNHNS; CDR2 reads SASEGT. V lost 6 bases and J lost 4; bases outside the gene matches: 11. The CDR3 runs 16 residues. The DNA for the CDR3 is TGTGCCAGCAGAGGGCTAGCGGGAGATAAGGGAGAGACCCAGTACTTC. Its translation: CASRGLAGDKGETQYF.